This T cell receptor beta chain was retrieved from a study of T cell responses to AZD1222 COVID-19 vaccine. Findings and limits, study-wide: A mostly white British donor set with more females was recruited, and clonal diversity was possibly underestimated. Repertoire sampling was restricted to post-peak T cell response timepoints. Spike-wide coverage was observed for vaccine-associated CD4 TCRs, with dominant responses at 160-218 and 743-854. The study identified only five to seven AZD1222 recipients as seropositive at baseline.

There are 17 residues in the CDR3. The ends were cut back, 3 bases at V and 3 bases at J, with 21 bases in the middle. Per the germline V gene, CDR1 is SGHRS and CDR2 is YFSETQ. TCRdb keeps only in-frame clones here, not all; method: immunoSEQ multiplex PCR. This sample carries roughly 170,000 clones, approximately 93% of them seen once, and the ten largest clones take approximately 0.97%. In regard to this clone: Antigen: not known.

The sequencing here drew on peripheral blood, taken on day 0 of AZD1222 vaccination. The TCR sequence derives from an adult in good health. The chain is built from TRBV5-1 and TRBJ1-1, with D unclear. CDR3 DNA sequence: TGCGCCAGCAGCTCCGGACTTACACCCATTGTGGACACTGAAGCTTTCTTT. Translated, it gives CASSSGLTPIVDTEAFF. The full variable domain, in which reference TRBV5-1 and TRBJ1-1 provide the parts outside the CDR3, is KAGVTQTPRYLIKTRGQQVTLSCSPISGHRSVSWYQQTPGQGLQFLFEYFSETQRNKGNFPGRFSGRQFSNSRSEMNVSTLELGDSALYLCASSSGLTPIVDTEAFFGQGTRLTVV.